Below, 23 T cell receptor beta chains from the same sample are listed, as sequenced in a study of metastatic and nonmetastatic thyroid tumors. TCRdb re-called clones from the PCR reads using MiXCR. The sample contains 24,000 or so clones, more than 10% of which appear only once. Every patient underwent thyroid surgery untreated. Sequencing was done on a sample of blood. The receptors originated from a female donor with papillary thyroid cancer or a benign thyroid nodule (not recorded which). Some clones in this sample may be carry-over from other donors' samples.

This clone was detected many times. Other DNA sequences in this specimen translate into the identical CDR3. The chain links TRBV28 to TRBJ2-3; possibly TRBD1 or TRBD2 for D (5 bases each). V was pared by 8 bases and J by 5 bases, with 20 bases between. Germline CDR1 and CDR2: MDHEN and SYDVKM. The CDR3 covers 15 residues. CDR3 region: CASGALGDSEDTQYF. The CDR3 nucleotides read TGTGCCAGCGGAGCGCTGGGGGATAGCGAAGATACGCAGTATTTT.

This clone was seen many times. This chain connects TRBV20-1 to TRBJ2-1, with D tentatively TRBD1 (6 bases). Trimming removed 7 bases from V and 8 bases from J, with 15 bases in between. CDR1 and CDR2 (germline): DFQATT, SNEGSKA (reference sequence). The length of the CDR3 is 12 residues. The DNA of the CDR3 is TGCAGTGGCCGGGACAATCGGTATGAGCAGTTCTTC. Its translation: CSGRDNRYEQFF.

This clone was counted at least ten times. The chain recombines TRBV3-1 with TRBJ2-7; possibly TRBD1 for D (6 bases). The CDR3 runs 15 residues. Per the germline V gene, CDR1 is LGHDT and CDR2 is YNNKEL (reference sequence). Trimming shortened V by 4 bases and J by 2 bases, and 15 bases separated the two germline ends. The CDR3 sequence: CASSLWQGKAYEQYF. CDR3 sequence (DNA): TGTGCCAGCAGCCTTTGGCAGGGGAAAGCCTACGAGCAGTACTTC.

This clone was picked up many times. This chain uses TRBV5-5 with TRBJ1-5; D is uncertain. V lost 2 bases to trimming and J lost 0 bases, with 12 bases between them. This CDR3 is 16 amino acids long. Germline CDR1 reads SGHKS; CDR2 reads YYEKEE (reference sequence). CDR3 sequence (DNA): TGTGCCAGCAGCTTACAGCTTTACCCTAGCAATCAGCCCCAGCATTTT. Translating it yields CASSLQLYPSNQPQHF. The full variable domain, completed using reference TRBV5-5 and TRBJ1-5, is DAGVTQSPTHLIKTRGQQVTLRCSPISGHKSVSWYQQVLGQGPQFIFQYYEKEERGRGNFPDRFSARQFPNYSSELNVNALLLGDSALYLCASSLQLYPSNQPQHFGDGTRLSIL.

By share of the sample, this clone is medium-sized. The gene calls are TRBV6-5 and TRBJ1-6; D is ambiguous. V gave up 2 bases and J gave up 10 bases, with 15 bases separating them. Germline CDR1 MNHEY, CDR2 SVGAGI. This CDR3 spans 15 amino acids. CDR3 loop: CASSYAGELRSPLHF. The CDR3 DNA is TGTGCCAGCAGTTACGCGGGCGAACTTAGGTCACCCCTCCACTTT.

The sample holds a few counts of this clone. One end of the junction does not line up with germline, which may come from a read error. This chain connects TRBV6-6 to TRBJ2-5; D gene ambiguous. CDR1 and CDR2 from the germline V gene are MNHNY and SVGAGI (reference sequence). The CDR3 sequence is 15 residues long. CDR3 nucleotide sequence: TGTGCCAGCAGTTACACTACGGGTCCCCAAGAGACCGAGTACTTC. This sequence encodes CASSYTTGPQETEYF.

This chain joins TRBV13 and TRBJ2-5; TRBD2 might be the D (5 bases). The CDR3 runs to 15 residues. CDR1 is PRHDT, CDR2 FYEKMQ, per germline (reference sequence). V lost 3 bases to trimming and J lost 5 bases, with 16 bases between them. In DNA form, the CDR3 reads TGTGCCAGCAGCTTCCAAGCGGATGTATGGGAGACCCAGTACTTC. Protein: CASSFQADVWETQYF.

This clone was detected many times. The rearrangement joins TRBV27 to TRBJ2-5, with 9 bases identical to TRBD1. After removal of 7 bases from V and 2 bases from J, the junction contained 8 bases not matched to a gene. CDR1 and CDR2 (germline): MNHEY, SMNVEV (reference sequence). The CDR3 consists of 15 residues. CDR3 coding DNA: TGTGCCAGCACCAGAACAGGGGGCGGGCAAGAGACCCAGTACTTC. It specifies CASTRTGGGQETQYF.

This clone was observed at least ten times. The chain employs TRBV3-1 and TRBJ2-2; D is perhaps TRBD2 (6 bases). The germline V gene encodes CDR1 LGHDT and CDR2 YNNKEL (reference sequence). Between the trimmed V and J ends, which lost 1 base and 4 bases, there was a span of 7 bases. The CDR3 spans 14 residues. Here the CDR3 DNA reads TGTGCCAGCAGCCAAGGCGGGGTCACCGGGGAGCTGTTTTTT. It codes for CASSQGGVTGELFF. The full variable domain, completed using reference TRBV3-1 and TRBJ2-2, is DTAVSQTPKYLVTQMGNDKSIKCEQNLGHDTMYWYKQDSKKFLKIMFSYNNKELIINETVPNRFSPKSPDKAHLNLHINSLELGDSAVYFCASSQGGVTGELFFGEGSRLTVL.

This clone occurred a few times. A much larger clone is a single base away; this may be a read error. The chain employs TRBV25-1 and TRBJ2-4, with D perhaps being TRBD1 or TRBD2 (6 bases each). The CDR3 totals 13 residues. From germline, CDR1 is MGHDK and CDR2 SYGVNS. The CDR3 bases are TGTGCCATCAGTGAATGGGGGGCGGACATTCAGTACTTC. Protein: CAISEWGADIQYF. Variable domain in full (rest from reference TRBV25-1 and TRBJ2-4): EADIYQTPRYLVIGTGKKITLECSQTMGHDKMYWYQQDPGMELHLIHYSYGVNSTEKGDLSSESTVSRIRTEHFPLTLESARPSHTSQYLCAISEWGADIQYFGAGTRLSVL.

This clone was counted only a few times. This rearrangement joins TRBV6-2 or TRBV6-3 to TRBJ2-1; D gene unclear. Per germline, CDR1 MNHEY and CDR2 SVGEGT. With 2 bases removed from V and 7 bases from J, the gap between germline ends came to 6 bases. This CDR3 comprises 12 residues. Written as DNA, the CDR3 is TGTGCCAGCAGTTACGCGAGGAATGAGCAGTTCTTC. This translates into CASSYARNEQFF.

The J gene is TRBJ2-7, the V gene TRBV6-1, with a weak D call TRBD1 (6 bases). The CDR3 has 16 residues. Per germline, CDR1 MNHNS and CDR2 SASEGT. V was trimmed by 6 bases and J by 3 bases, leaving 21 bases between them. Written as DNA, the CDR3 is TGTGCCAGCAGCCCGTTTAGGACAGATCTTTACTACGAGCAGTACTTC. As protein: CASSPFRTDLYYEQYF.

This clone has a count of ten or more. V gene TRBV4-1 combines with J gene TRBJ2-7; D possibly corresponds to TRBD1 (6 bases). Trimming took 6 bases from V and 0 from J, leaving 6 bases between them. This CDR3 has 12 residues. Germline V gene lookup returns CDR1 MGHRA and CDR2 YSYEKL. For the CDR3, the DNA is TGCGCCAGCAGAGGGGGCTCCTACGAGCAGTACTTC. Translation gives CASRGGSYEQYF.

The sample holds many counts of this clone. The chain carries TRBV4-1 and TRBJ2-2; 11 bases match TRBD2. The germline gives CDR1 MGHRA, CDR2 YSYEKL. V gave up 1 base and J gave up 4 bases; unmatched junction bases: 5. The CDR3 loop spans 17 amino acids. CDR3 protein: CASSQGTGTSGTGELFF. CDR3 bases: TGCGCCAGCAGCCAAGGAACCGGGACTAGCGGCACCGGGGAGCTGTTTTTT.

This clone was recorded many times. DNA of the CDR3: TGCAGTGCTAGAGACCGGGGTCCGGGACAGGGAGTTGGAGCTTTCTTT. It codes for CSARDRGPGQGVGAFF. This chain connects TRBV20-1 to TRBJ1-1; TRBD1 agrees at 9 bases. The CDR3 covers 16 residues. Trimming cost V 0 bases and J 10 bases; bases outside gene matches: 15. Germline lookup yields CDR1 DFQATT and CDR2 SNEGSKA (reference sequence).

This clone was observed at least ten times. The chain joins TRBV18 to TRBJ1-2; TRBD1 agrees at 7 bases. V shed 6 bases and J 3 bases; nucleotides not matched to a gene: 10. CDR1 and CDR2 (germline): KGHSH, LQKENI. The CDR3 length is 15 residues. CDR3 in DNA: TGTGCCAGCTCGCCGGGACAGAGGAGGGACTATGGCTACACCTTC. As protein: CASSPGQRRDYGYTF.

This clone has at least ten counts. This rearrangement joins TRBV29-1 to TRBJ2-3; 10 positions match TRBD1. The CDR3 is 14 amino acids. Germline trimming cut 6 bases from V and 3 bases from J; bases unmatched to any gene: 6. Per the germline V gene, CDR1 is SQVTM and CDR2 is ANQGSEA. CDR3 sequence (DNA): TGCAGCGTACCCGACAGGGGGCGAACAGATACGCAGTATTTT. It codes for CSVPDRGRTDTQYF.

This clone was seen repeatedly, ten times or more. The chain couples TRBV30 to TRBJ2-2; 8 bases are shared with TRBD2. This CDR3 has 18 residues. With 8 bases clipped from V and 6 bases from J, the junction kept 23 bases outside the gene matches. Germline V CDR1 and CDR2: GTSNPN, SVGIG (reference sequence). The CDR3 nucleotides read TGTGCCAGTCGAATATCGGGAGGGGGTAGAGTCGTGGCCGGGGAGCTGTTTTTT. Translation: CASRISGGGRVVAGELFF.

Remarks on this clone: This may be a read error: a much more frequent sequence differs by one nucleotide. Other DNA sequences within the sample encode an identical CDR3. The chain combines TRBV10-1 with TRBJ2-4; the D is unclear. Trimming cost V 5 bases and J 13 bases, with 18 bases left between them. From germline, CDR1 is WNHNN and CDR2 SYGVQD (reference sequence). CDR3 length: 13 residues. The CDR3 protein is CASSRRVGGIQYF. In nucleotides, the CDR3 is TGCGCCAGCAGTCGGAGAGTTGGTGGGATACAGTACTTC.

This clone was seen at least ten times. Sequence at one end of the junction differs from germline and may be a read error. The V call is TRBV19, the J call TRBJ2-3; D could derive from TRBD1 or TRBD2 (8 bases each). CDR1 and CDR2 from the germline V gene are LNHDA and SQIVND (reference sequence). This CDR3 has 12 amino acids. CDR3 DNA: TGTGCGACTCTTAGCGGGACAGGTACGCAGTATTTT. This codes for CATLSGTGTQYF.

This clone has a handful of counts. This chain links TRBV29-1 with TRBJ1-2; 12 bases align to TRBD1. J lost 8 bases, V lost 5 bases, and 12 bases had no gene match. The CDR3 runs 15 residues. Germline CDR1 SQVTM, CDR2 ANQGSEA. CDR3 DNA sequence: TGCAGCGTTTCGCCGGGACAGGGGGCATCTAACGGCTACACCTTC. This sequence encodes CSVSPGQGASNGYTF.

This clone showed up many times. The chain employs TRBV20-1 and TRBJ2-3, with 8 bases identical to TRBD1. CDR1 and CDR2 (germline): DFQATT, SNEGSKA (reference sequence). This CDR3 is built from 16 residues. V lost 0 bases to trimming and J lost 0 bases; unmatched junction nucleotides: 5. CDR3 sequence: CSARDAQGASTDTQYF. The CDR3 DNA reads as TGCAGTGCTAGAGATGCCCAGGGGGCTAGCACAGATACGCAGTATTTT.

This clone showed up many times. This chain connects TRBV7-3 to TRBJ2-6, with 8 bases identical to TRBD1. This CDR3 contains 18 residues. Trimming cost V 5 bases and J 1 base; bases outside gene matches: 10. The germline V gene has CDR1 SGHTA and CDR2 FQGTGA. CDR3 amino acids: CASSRPGTGLSGANVLTF. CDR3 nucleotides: TGTGCCAGCAGCCGCCCCGGGACAGGTCTGTCTGGGGCCAACGTCCTGACTTTC.